Listed below are T cell receptor beta chains from one sample, sequenced in a study of shared clonotypes between healthy human individuals. This table comes from immunoSEQ multiplex PCR, and its TCRdb copy is limited to in-frame clones, with some not included. The sample lists some 2,500,000 clones; roughly 92% were seen once. Sequencing was performed on naive CD4+ T cells from PBMCs. The source is a young man in good health. Some clones in this sample may be carry-over from other donors' samples. Each CDR3 is given with its conserved first and last residue. Fields, in order: CDR3 protein, CDR3 DNA, V gene, J gene, D gene, clone size. D genes are given only for firm matches. The size entry is marked missing in some rows and otherwise reads once, few, many or a size class.

CASSPGPEQGYTF	TGTGCCAGCTCGCCCGGCCCTGAGCAAGGCTACACCTTC	TRBV18	TRBJ1-2	NA	NA
CASSNPSRRSGANVLTF	TGCGCCAGCAGCAACCCGTCACGTCGCTCTGGGGCCAACGTCCTGACTTTC	TRBV5-1	TRBJ2-6	NA	NA
CASSILAGVLNIQYF	TGTGCCAGTAGTATACTAGCGGGAGTGTTAAACATTCAGTACTTC	TRBV19	TRBJ2-4	TRBD2	NA
CASAVGGLTDTQYF	TGTGCCAGCGCTGTTGGGGGCCTCACAGATACGCAGTATTTT	TRBV6-1	TRBJ2-3	NA	NA
CASSEAWTGLTDTQYF	TGTGCCAGCAGTGAAGCATGGACAGGGCTCACGGATACGCAGTATTTT	TRBV6-1	TRBJ2-3	TRBD1	NA
CTSSHTGEGYQPQHF	TGCACCAGCAGCCATACAGGGGAGGGCTATCAGCCCCAGCATTTT	TRBV1	TRBJ1-5	NA	NA
CASSLALSAGDVSSYNEQFF	TGCGCCAGCAGCTTGGCCCTTAGCGCGGGAGACGTCTCCTCCTACAATGAGCAGTTCTTC	TRBV5-1	TRBJ2-1	TRBD2	NA
CASSTPGQGTYEQYF	TGTGCCAGCAGCACTCCGGGACAGGGAACCTACGAGCAGTACTTC	TRBV28	TRBJ2-7	TRBD1	NA
CASSLLAGGPNTPDTQYF	TGCGCCAGCAGCTTACTTGCGGGAGGGCCTAATACCCCCGATACGCAGTATTTT	TRBV5-1	TRBJ2-3	TRBD2	NA
CASSALGQGVNQPQHF	TGTGCCAGCAGTGCCCTCGGACAGGGGGTTAATCAGCCCCAGCATTTT	TRBV28	TRBJ1-5	TRBD1	NA
CAIRDLHNEQFF	TGTGCCATCAGAGATCTTCACAATGAGCAGTTCTTC	TRBV10-3	TRBJ2-1	NA	NA
CASSFGQTKNIQYF	TGTGCCAGTAGTTTCGGACAAACCAAAAACATTCAGTACTTC	TRBV19	TRBJ2-4	NA	NA
CASPVGSGCYEQYF	TGCGCCAGCCCCGTGGGTAGCGGGTGCTACGAGCAGTACTTC	TRBV10-1	TRBJ2-7	TRBD2	once
CASSELANYGYTF	TGTGCCAGCAGTGAGCTAGCTAACTATGGCTACACCTTC	TRBV28	TRBJ1-2	NA	few
CASSHPLGTGSNTGELFF	TGTGCCAGCAGCCATCCATTGGGGACAGGGTCGAACACCGGGGAGCTGTTTTTT	TRBV14	TRBJ2-2	TRBD1	NA
CASSQGRPVEQFF	TGCGCCAGCAGCCAGGGACGGCCGGTTGAGCAGTTCTTC	TRBV4-1	TRBJ2-1	NA	once
CASGSRLAAYEQYF	TGTGCTAGTGGTTCCCGACTAGCGGCCTACGAGCAGTACTTC	TRBV12-5	TRBJ2-7	TRBD2	NA
CATGPRGGETQYF	TGTGCCACCGGACCCCGAGGTGGAGAGACCCAGTACTTC	TRBV6-1	TRBJ2-5	NA	NA
CASSVQGGADTQYF	TGTGCCAGCAGTGTTCAGGGGGGTGCAGATACGCAGTATTTT	TRBV6-4	TRBJ2-3	NA	once
CASNPAGASYEQYF	TGTGCCAGCAACCCAGCGGGAGCTTCCTACGAGCAGTACTTC	TRBV25-1	TRBJ2-7	TRBD2	NA
CSVEVNMEALTDTQYF	TGCAGCGTTGAAGTGAATATGGAGGCCCTCACAGATACGCAGTATTTT	TRBV29-1	TRBJ2-3	NA	NA
CASSFRDRDYGYTF	TGTGCCAGCAGCTTCCGGGACCGAGATTATGGCTACACCTTC	TRBV7-2	TRBJ1-2	NA	NA
CSVASAGAVGELFF	TGCAGCGTTGCCTCAGCGGGAGCAGTTGGGGAGCTGTTTTTT	TRBV29-1	TRBJ2-2	TRBD2	NA
CASSFMGNTEAFF	TGTGCCAGCAGCTTTATGGGTAACACTGAAGCTTTCTTT	TRBV5-4	TRBJ1-1	NA	NA
CAWSSFGGTGGGGTQYF	TGTGCCTGGAGTTCGTTTGGAGGGACCGGGGGCGGTGGGACCCAGTACTTC	TRBV30	TRBJ2-5	NA	NA
CASSSPPTGRNFVGELFF	TGTGCCAGCAGCTCTCCGCCTACCGGCCGGAATTTCGTCGGGGAGCTGTTTTTT	TRBV7-9	TRBJ2-2	NA	NA
CASSFRSASGRYEQYF	TGTGCCAGCAGTTTTAGGTCGGCTAGCGGGAGATACGAGCAGTACTTC	TRBV28	TRBJ2-7	TRBD2	once
CASSQHSAGTGIGYTF	TGCGCCAGCAGCCAGCACTCCGCCGGGACAGGGATAGGCTACACCTTC	TRBV4-3	TRBJ1-2	TRBD1	NA
CASSPGMGTSYNEQFF	TGTGCCAGCAGCCCAGGGATGGGTACGTCCTACAATGAGCAGTTCTTC	TRBV9	TRBJ2-1	NA	NA
CASSGREGSNEKLFF	TGTGCCAGCAGCGGACGGGAGGGGTCTAATGAAAAACTGTTTTTT	TRBV9	TRBJ1-4	NA	few
CASSRGLAGVGKNIQYF	TGTGCCAGCAGCCGCGGACTAGCGGGAGTAGGCAAAAACATTCAGTACTTC	TRBV4-2	TRBJ2-4	TRBD2	NA
CASSSTRTASGTQYF	TGTGCCAGCAGCTCTACCCGGACAGCGTCAGGGACCCAGTACTTC	TRBV7-9	TRBJ2-5	NA	NA
CASTTRGDRGRFGEQFF	TGTGCCAGCACCACCCGGGGGGACAGGGGGCGATTTGGTGAGCAGTTCTTC	TRBV11-2	TRBJ2-1	TRBD1	NA
CAWSTFPPFQYF	TGTGCCTGGAGTACCTTCCCCCCCTTTCAGTACTTC	TRBV30	TRBJ2-7	NA	once
CASSGGRDKGETQYF	TGCGCCAGCAGTGGGGGGAGGGATAAGGGGGAGACCCAGTACTTC	TRBV10-1	TRBJ2-5	TRBD2	NA
CASSVGTGGTYEQYF	TGTGCCAGCAGTGTTGGGACAGGGGGAACCTACGAGCAGTACTTC	TRBV6-1	TRBJ2-7	TRBD1	NA
CASSGTLTGDTQYF	TGTGCCAGCAGCGGGACACTCACAGGCGATACGCAGTATTTT	TRBV2	TRBJ2-3	NA	once
CASSLWTSGSSTDTQYF	TGTGCCAGCAGTTTGTGGACTAGCGGAAGCAGCACAGATACGCAGTATTTT	TRBV28	TRBJ2-3	TRBD2	NA
CASIIRGSSYNSPLHF	TGTGCCAGCATAATTCGTGGGAGCTCCTATAATTCACCCCTCCACTTT	TRBV6-6	TRBJ1-6	NA	NA
CASVVGANTEAFF	TGCGCCAGCGTGGTTGGGGCCAACACTGAAGCTTTCTTT	TRBV10-2	TRBJ1-1	NA	once
CASSTGAGNTIYF	TGTGCCAGCAGCACAGGGGCTGGAAACACCATATATTTT	TRBV7-3	TRBJ1-3	TRBD1	NA
CASSLAMASEVYGYTF	TGTGCCAGCAGCTTGGCCATGGCCAGCGAAGTCTATGGCTACACCTTC	TRBV5-4	TRBJ1-2	NA	NA
CASSLASGLGGELFF	TGTGCCAGCAGCTTAGCTAGCGGTCTAGGCGGGGAGCTGTTTTTT	TRBV11-2	TRBJ2-2	TRBD2	NA
CASSRRLAPRGEQFF	TGTGCCAGCAGTCGCCGACTAGCGCCCCGAGGGGAGCAGTTCTTC	TRBV6-5	TRBJ2-1	TRBD2	NA
CASSIWARVNQPQHF	TGTGCCAGTAGTATATGGGCCAGGGTGAATCAGCCCCAGCATTTT	TRBV19	TRBJ1-5	NA	NA
CASRDENQPQHF	TGTGCCAGCCGGGACGAAAATCAGCCCCAGCATTTT	TRBV2	TRBJ1-5	NA	NA
CASSPGQSSGANVLTF	TGTGCCAGCAGCCCGGGACAGTCCTCTGGGGCCAACGTCCTGACTTTC	TRBV7-6	TRBJ2-6	TRBD1	NA
CAIQRTEKNTEAFF	TGTGCCATCCAGAGGACAGAGAAGAACACTGAAGCTTTCTTT	TRBV10-3	TRBJ1-1	NA	NA
CATSRDNRGAINEQFF	TGTGCCACCAGCAGAGATAACAGGGGGGCTATCAATGAGCAGTTCTTC	TRBV15	TRBJ2-1	TRBD1	NA
CASSPRAGVADTQYF	TGTGCCAGCAGTCCTCGGGCGGGAGTGGCAGATACGCAGTATTTT	TRBV5-6	TRBJ2-3	TRBD2	NA
CASSRDYSYEQYF	TGTGCCAGCAGCCGGGACTACTCCTACGAGCAGTACTTC	TRBV27	TRBJ2-7	TRBD2	NA
CASSYVGHEAFF	TGTGCCAGCAGTTACGTCGGCCACGAAGCTTTCTTT	TRBV6-6	TRBJ1-1	NA	NA
CASSPRGQGKVNEQFF	TGCGCCAGCAGCCCTAGAGGACAGGGGAAGGTGAATGAGCAGTTCTTC	TRBV5-1	TRBJ2-1	TRBD1	NA
CASSLSSGRGVLTF	TGTGCCAGCAGCTTATCGTCTGGTAGGGGGGTCCTGACTTTC	TRBV7-2	TRBJ2-6	NA	NA
CASSESLAGNTGELFF	TGTGCCAGCAGTGAATCCCTAGCGGGAAACACCGGGGAGCTGTTTTTT	TRBV6-1	TRBJ2-2	TRBD2	NA
CASSSPGLGETQYF	TGTGCCAGCAGCTCTCCGGGACTAGGAGAGACCCAGTACTTC	TRBV7-3	TRBJ2-5	TRBD2	NA
CASSLWRGGTYEQYF	TGTGCCAGCAGTTTATGGAGGGGGGGAACCTACGAGCAGTACTTC	TRBV27	TRBJ2-7	NA	NA
CASSLSGGSYEQYF	TGCGCCAGCAGCTTAAGCGGAGGCTCCTACGAGCAGTACTTC	TRBV5-1	TRBJ2-7	NA	NA
CASSKWSGTSGRVSGGKYEQYF	TGTGCCAGCAGTAAATGGTCCGGGACTAGCGGGAGGGTCTCGGGGGGTAAGTACGAGCAGTACTTC	TRBV27	TRBJ2-7	TRBD2	NA